This section outlines one TCR beta chain sequence together with its context. Its specificity is not known. This sample was included in a study of cytomegalovirus exposure and HLA in healthy donors. Some clones are missing from TCRdb's copy, which holds only in-frame ones; the method was immunoSEQ multiplex PCR. The repertoire holds 200,000 to 250,000 clones, with 80% to 90% as singletons. The CDR3 contains 16 residues. CDR1 and CDR2 (germline): KGHSH, LQKENI. The ends lost 2 bases at V and 7 bases at J; junction bases unmatched: 10. General study points: In a later analysis, first-cohort TCR clusters were found to tend to co-occur in the 95 to 150 validation repertoires. The classifier, whose performance was assessed in both the original and validation cohorts, reportedly diagnosed cytomegalovirus status with high specificity and sensitivity. Researchers catalogued about 150 TCR beta chains as cytomegalovirus-associated.

The chain is built from TRBV18 and TRBJ2-2; TRBD2 matches at 7 bases. Sequenced: PBMCs. This TCR was recovered from a woman aged 18 to 35 in good health and CMV-seronegative. The CDR3 here is CASSPGLVNVGGELFF. In DNA, the CDR3 is TGTGCCAGCTCACCAGGACTAGTCAATGTGGGCGGGGAGCTGTTTTTT.